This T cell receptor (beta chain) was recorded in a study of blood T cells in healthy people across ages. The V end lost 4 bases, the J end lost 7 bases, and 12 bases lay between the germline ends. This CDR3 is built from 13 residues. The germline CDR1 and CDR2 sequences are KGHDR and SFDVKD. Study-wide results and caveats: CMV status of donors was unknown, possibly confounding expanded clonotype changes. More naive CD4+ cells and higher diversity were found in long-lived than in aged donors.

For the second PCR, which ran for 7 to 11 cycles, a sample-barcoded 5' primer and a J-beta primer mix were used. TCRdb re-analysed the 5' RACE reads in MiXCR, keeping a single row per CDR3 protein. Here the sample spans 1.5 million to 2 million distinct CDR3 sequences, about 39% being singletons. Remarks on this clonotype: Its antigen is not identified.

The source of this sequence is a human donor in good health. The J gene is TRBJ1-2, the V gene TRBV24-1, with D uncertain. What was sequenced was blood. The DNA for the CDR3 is TGTGCCACCAGTGACGGCTGGGGAGGTGGCTACACCTTC. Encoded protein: CATSDGWGGGYTF.